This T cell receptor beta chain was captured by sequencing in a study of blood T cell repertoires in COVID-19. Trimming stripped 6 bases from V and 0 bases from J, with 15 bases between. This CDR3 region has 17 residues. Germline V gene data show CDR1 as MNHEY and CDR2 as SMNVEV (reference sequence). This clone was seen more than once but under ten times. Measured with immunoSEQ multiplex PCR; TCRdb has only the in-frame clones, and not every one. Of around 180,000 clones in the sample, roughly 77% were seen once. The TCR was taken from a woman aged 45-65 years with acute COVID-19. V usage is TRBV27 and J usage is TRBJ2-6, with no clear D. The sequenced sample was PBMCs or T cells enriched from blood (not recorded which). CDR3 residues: CASSQQPPISGANVLTF. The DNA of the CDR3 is TGTGCCAGCAGCCAACAGCCTCCCATCTCTGGGGCCAACGTCCTGACTTTC.